This T cell receptor (beta chain) was obtained from a study of cytomegalovirus exposure and HLA in healthy donors. About the study: From about 180 million T cells, an earlier analysis saw 120 million or so unique TCR beta sequences.

Both 60 Vbeta primers and 13 Jbeta primers went into the PCR. Measured with immunoSEQ multiplex PCR; TCRdb has only the in-frame clones, and not every one. In the table there are some 120,000 clones, more than 75% of which are singletons. About this clone itself: Its antigen remains unknown.

This CDR3 contains 17 residues. Germline CDR1 is SGHAT and CDR2 is FQNNGV. With V trimmed by 5 bases and J by 2 bases, 4 bases remained unmatched. Study-wide points: TCR beta chain V- and J-gene trimming was linked, in a later analysis, to a missense variant in DCLRE1C. There was a cluster of highly shared sequence variants that was likely a sequencing artifact.

The material sequenced was PBMCs. The receptor's source is a woman aged 55-69 years in good health and CMV-seropositive. The chain carries TRBV11-2 and TRBJ1-6; 12 nucleotides agree with TRBD1. The CDR3 DNA sequence: TGTGCCAGCAGCACCGGGACAGGGGGCCCCTATAATTCACCCCTCCACTTT. Its translation is CASSTGTGGPYNSPLHF.